This section outlines one TCR beta chain sequence together with its context. Its antigen is as yet unknown. The CDR3 contains 13 residues. Between the trimmed V and J ends, which lost 2 bases and 1 base, there was a span of 6 bases. Germline V gene data show CDR1 as SGHRS and CDR2 as YFSETQ. Donors in the study were healthy people who gave bone marrow. This entry is derived from a study of cytomegalovirus exposure and HLA in healthy donors. The PCR made use of 60 Vbeta and 13 Jbeta primers. Measured with immunoSEQ multiplex PCR; TCRdb has only the in-frame clones, and not every one. This sample has fewer than 200,000 clones, with about four fifths found just once. Overall study results and limits: In a later analysis, several top co-occurrence clusters appeared linked to parvovirus B19, influenza, CMV and Epstein-Barr virus. TCR beta V segments were, for the most part, productive about 87% or about 30% of the time in an earlier analysis. TCR beta V- and J-gene trimming, according to a later analysis, was linked to a missense DCLRE1C variant.

Sequencing was performed on PBMCs. The clonotype originates from a female donor in good health and CMV-seronegative. The gene calls are TRBV5-1 and TRBJ1-1; no clear D gene. The DNA for the CDR3 is TGCGCCAGCAGCTTCAGACAGAACACTGAAGCTTTCTTT. Its protein product is CASSFRQNTEAFF.